These 14 T cell receptor beta chains came from one sample sequenced in a study of regulatory T cells in long-lasting Graves disease. Documented time point: persistent/refractory GD, antithyroid drugs over 5 years with positive TRAb. Extracted PBMC RNA gave rise to the TCR library. Arm-PCR with iRepertoire HTBI primers amplified the CDR3 regions for these TCR beta libraries. TCRdb called the multiplex PCR reads again in MiXCR, with one record for every CDR3 protein. The data contain almost 350,000 distinct CDR3 sequences, less than 20% of them singletons. Sequencing used peripheral blood mononuclear cells (PBMCs), obtained when the disease was refractory, from a patient treated with antithyroid drugs. These receptors all come from a female donor with Graves disease.

Concerning this clonotype itself: This may stem from a read error, because a much larger clone lies one nucleotide away. Lacking the conserved final phenylalanine or tryptophan, this CDR3 likely reflects a read error. V is TRBV20-1 and J is TRBJ1-2; D is ambiguous. Germline V gives CDR1 DFQATT, CDR2 SNEGSKA (reference sequence). This CDR3 contains 13 residues. Trimming took off 3 bases at V and 6 bases at J, with 14 bases between the two ends. CDR3 nucleotides: TGCAGTGCTAGGGTCCCAGATTCGCATGGCTACACCCTC. As protein: CSARVPDSHGYTL.

The rearrangement uses TRBV4-3 and TRBJ1-2, with D perhaps matching TRBD1 (5 bases). Germline V CDR1 and CDR2: LGHNA, YSLEER. The CDR3 contains 15 residues. V lost 1 base, J lost 2 bases, and 11 bases lay in between. The CDR3 DNA is TGCGCCAGCAGCCAAGGCCGGACAACCAACTATGGCTACACCTTC. It specifies CASSQGRTTNYGYTF.

This clonotype was observed many times. The chain has TRBV6-2 or TRBV6-3 and TRBJ2-5, with 10 bases aligning to TRBD2. The junction had 18 bases not matched to a gene; V was cut back by 5 bases and J by 6 bases. This CDR3 has 18 residues. Germline CDR1 MNHEY, CDR2 SVGEGT. The CDR3 loop reads CASSQQGGLAGVLQTQYF. The DNA of the CDR3 is TGTGCCAGCAGTCAACAGGGTGGGCTAGCGGGAGTTCTGCAGACCCAGTACTTC.

This clonotype showed up many times. The chain combines TRBV7-2 with TRBJ1-3, with TRBD1 identical over 8 bases. This CDR3 has 16 residues. Germline V gene lookup returns CDR1 SGHTA and CDR2 FQGNSA. V shed 1 base and J 0 bases; nucleotides not matched to a gene: 2. The CDR3 is CASSLVGTGSGNTIYF. The CDR3 DNA follows: TGTGCCAGCAGCTTAGTTGGGACAGGCTCTGGAAACACCATATATTTT.

This clonotype was detected many times. This rearrangement joins TRBV5-8 to TRBJ1-2; the D is unclear. There are 12 residues in the CDR3. Germline CDR1 is SGHTS and CDR2 is YDEGEE. The germline V and J ends were trimmed by 0 bases and 8 bases, with 8 bases remaining between them. The CDR3 coding sequence is TGTGCCAGCAGCTTGGTGGGAGGCGGCTACACCTTC. Protein sequence: CASSLVGGGYTF.

The chain is built from TRBV20-1 and TRBJ1-1; perhaps TRBD1 as D (6 bases). The germline V and J ends were trimmed by 2 bases and 3 bases, with 13 bases remaining between them. The CDR3 sequence is 14 residues long. Per the germline V gene, CDR1 is DFQATT and CDR2 is SNEGSKA (reference sequence). The CDR3 loop is CSARKKGGYTEAFF. The CDR3 DNA reads as TGCAGTGCTAGAAAAAAAGGGGGATACACTGAAGCTTTCTTT.

This clonotype appeared many times. The V gene is TRBV6-2 or TRBV6-3, the J gene TRBJ2-7; D is ambiguous. V was trimmed by 4 bases and J by 3 bases, leaving 10 bases between them. CDR1 MNHEY and CDR2 SVGEGT come from the germline V gene. The CDR3 is made up of 13 amino acids. The CDR3: CASSSLLGYEQYF. CDR3 DNA sequence: TGTGCCAGCAGTTCCCTTCTGGGCTACGAGCAGTACTTC.

The sample holds a few counts of this clonotype. V is TRBV4-1 and J is TRBJ1-1, with 9 positions matching TRBD1. The CDR3 contains 16 residues. The germline V gene encodes CDR1 MGHRA and CDR2 YSYEKL. Losses at the gene ends were 2 bases for V and 5 bases for J; bases not matched to a gene: 9. CDR3: CASSQPTGGGGTEAFF. CDR3 nucleotide sequence: TGCGCCAGCAGCCAACCGACAGGGGGGGGAGGAACTGAAGCTTTCTTT.

This clonotype was found a few times. The chain joins TRBV5-1 to TRBJ2-7, with 8 bases that match TRBD1. Germline CDR1 reads SGHRS; CDR2 reads YFSETQ. CDR3 length: 15 residues. V lost 0 bases, J lost 5 bases, and 7 bases stayed unmatched. The CDR3 sequence: CASSLVGQGINEQYF. CDR3 coding DNA: TGCGCCAGCAGCTTGGTTGGACAGGGCATCAACGAGCAGTACTTC.

CDR3 residues: CASSYRGTDLQETQYF. CDR3 DNA sequence: TGTGCCAGCAGTTACCGTGGGACAGATCTACAAGAGACCCAGTACTTC. The chain has TRBV6-2 or TRBV6-3 and TRBJ2-5, with TRBD1 matching 7 bases. V was pared by 2 bases and J by 2 bases, with 8 bases of the junction left unmatched. CDR3 length: 16 amino acids. CDR1 and CDR2 (germline): MNHEY, SVGEGT.

The chain recombines TRBV30 with TRBJ2-3; TRBD2 matches at 14 bases. Trimming removed 2 bases from V and 0 bases from J; junction bases left unmatched: 4. The CDR3 covers 17 residues. CDR1 GTSNPN and CDR2 SVGIG come from the germline V gene (reference sequence). CDR3 residues: CAWSTGLAGASTDTQYF. The CDR3 region has the DNA TGTGCCTGGAGTACGGGACTAGCGGGAGCTAGCACAGATACGCAGTATTTT.

The rearrangement links TRBV29-1 to TRBJ2-3; D gene ambiguous. Between the trimmed V and J ends, which lost 4 bases and 3 bases, there was a span of 14 bases. The CDR3 covers 14 residues. Per germline, CDR1 SQVTM and CDR2 ANQGSEA. CDR3 nucleotide sequence: TGCAGCGTTGTTCCGCGGCAGGTGACAGATACGCAGTATTTT. It specifies CSVVPRQVTDTQYF.

Many counts were recorded for this clonotype. The J gene is TRBJ1-1, the V gene TRBV5-1; possible D gene TRBD1, 6 bases. Germline V CDR1 and CDR2: SGHRS, YFSETQ. The CDR3 has 14 amino acids. Deletions cut 6 bases from V and 3 bases from J, with 15 bases between. CDR3 bases: TGCGCCAGCACCAAGGACAGCTCATACACTGAAGCTTTCTTT. Protein: CASTKDSSYTEAFF.

V usage is TRBV9 and J usage is TRBJ2-6, with TRBD1 matching over 7 bases. The length of the CDR3 is 18 residues. CDR1 is SGDLS and CDR2 is YYNGEE in the germline V gene. Trimming at V came to 3 bases and at J to 0 bases, leaving 9 bases not matched to a gene. This CDR3 reads CASSETGAFISGANVLTF. In DNA form, the CDR3 reads TGTGCCAGCAGCGAAACAGGGGCATTTATCTCTGGGGCCAACGTCCTGACTTTC.